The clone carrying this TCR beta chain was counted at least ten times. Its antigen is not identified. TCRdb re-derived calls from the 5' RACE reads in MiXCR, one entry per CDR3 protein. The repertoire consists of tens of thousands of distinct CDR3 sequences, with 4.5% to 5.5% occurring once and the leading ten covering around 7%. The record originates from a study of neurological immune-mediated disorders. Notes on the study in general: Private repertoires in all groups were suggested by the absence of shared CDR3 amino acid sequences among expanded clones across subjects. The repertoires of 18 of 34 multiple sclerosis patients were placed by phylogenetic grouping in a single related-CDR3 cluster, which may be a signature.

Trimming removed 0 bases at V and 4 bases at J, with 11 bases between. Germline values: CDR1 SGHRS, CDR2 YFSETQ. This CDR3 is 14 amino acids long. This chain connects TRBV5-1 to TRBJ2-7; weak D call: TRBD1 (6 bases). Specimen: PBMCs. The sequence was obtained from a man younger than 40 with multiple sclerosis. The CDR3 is CASSLAGVRYEQYF. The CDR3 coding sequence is TGCGCCAGCAGCTTGGCAGGGGTGAGGTACGAGCAGTACTTC.